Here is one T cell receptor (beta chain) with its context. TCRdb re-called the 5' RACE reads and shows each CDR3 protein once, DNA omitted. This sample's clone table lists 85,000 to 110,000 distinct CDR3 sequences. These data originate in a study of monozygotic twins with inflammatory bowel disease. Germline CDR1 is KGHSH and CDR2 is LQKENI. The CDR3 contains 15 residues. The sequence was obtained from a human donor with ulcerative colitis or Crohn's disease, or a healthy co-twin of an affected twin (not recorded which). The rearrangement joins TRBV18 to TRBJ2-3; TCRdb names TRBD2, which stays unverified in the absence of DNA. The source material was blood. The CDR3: CASSPGLAGADTQYF.